A selection of T cell receptor beta chains follows, all from one sample in a study of blood T cell repertoires in COVID-19. Sequenced by immunoSEQ multiplex PCR; TCRdb stores in-frame clones only, minus some. This sample has approximately 120,000 clones, with over 70% found just once. Material for sequencing was peripheral blood. These receptors originate from a man older than 75 with active or convalescent COVID-19. CDR3s include the opening cysteine and the closing phenylalanine or tryptophan. D genes are given only for firm matches. The size entry is marked missing in some rows and otherwise reads once, few, many or a size class.

CASSRIRGPVSYNEQFF,TGTGCCAGCAGCCGAATCAGGGGGCCGGTCTCCTACAATGAGCAGTTCTTC,TRBV11-2,TRBD1,TRBJ2-1,-
CASSRINSPLHF,TGTGCCAGCAGTAGAATAAATTCACCCCTCCACTTT,TRBV5-4,-,TRBJ1-6,-
CASSAGTPRSVEQYF,TGTGCCAGCTCCGCCGGGACACCCCGCTCCGTCGAGCAGTACTTC,TRBV18,-,TRBJ2-7,-
CSVEPQVPDTQYF,TGCAGCGTTGAGCCTCAGGTCCCAGATACGCAGTATTTT,TRBV29-1,-,TRBJ2-3,-
CASSQVSVDYGYTF,TGTGCCAGCAGCCAAGTGTCGGTTGACTATGGCTACACCTTC,TRBV3-1/TRBV3-2,-,TRBJ1-2,-
CASSDPRQGGKEAFF,TGTGCCAGCAGCGACCCACGTCAGGGTGGAAAAGAAGCTTTCTTT,TRBV6-2/TRBV6-3,-,TRBJ1-1,-
CASSQVTGVEKLFF,TGCGCCAGCAGCCAAGTCACAGGGGTTGAGAAACTGTTTTTT,TRBV4-1,TRBD1,TRBJ1-4,few
CASSGTSGVRQYF,TGTGCCAGCTCCGGGACTAGCGGGGTCCGCCAGTACTTC,TRBV18,TRBD2,TRBJ2-5,-
CASSFGAGTEITDTQYF,-,TRBV27,-,TRBJ2-3,-
CASRASGGASTDTQYF,TGTGCCAGCAGAGCGAGCGGGGGGGCAAGCACAGATACGCAGTATTTT,TRBV4-2,TRBD2,TRBJ2-3,-
CASSYGGRTNYGYTF,TGTGCCAGCAGTTATGGAGGGCGGACTAACTATGGCTACACCTTC,TRBV6-2/TRBV6-3,-,TRBJ1-2,-
CASSFGENTEAFF,TGTGCCAGCAGCTTCGGGGAAAACACTGAAGCTTTCTTT,TRBV7-9,-,TRBJ1-1,-
CASSSGTSVQYF,TGTGCCAGCAGTTCCGGGACTAGCGTGCAGTACTTC,TRBV6-2/TRBV6-3,TRBD2,TRBJ2-7,-
CASSTSDRTGIYGYTF,TGTGCCAGCTCCACCTCGGATAGGACAGGGATATATGGCTACACCTTC,TRBV18,TRBD1,TRBJ1-2,-
CASSFLAAGVSNTGELFF,TGTGCCAGCAGCTTCTTGGCGGCGGGGGTATCGAACACCGGGGAGCTGTTTTTT,TRBV9,TRBD2,TRBJ2-2,-
CASSGGMNTEAFF,TGTGCCAGCAGTGGGGGGATGAACACTGAAGCTTTCTTT,TRBV6-2/TRBV6-3,-,TRBJ1-1,-
CASREDREAKNIQYF,TGTGCCAGCAGAGAGGACAGGGAAGCCAAAAACATTCAGTACTTC,TRBV27,TRBD1,TRBJ2-4,-
CASSEGPGPYEQYF,TGTGCCAGCAGTGAAGGTCCTGGCCCCTACGAGCAGTACTTC,TRBV6-1,-,TRBJ2-7,-
CASSQVDSASGANVLTF,TGCGCCAGCAGTCAAGTTGATAGCGCCTCTGGGGCCAACGTCCTGACTTTC,TRBV23-1,-,TRBJ2-6,-
CASSTGQGGLSTGELFF,TGCGCCAGCAGCACCGGACAGGGGGGCCTGAGCACCGGGGAGCTGTTTTTT,TRBV5-1,TRBD1,TRBJ2-2,-
CASSQGLTGNTIYF,TGCGCCAGCAGCCAAGGGCTGACTGGAAACACCATATATTTT,TRBV4-3,-,TRBJ1-3,-
CASSERRVQPQHF,TGTGCCAGCAGTGAGAGGCGGGTTCAGCCCCAGCATTTT,TRBV2,-,TRBJ1-5,-
CASSPGQGLVRGEKLFF,TGTGCCAGCAGCCCGGGACAGGGACTTGTCCGGGGTGAAAAACTGTTTTTT,TRBV7-2,TRBD1,TRBJ1-4,-
CASTPQGHLNQPQHF,TGTGCCAGCACCCCTCAGGGACATCTCAATCAGCCCCAGCATTTT,TRBV2,-,TRBJ1-5,-
CASSLEPGLELFF,TGTGCCAGCAGCTTAGAGCCGGGTCTGGAACTGTTTTTT,TRBV7-8,-,TRBJ1-4,-
CASRSGATGELFF,TGTGCCAGCAGGAGCGGGGCGACTGGGGAGCTGTTTTTT,TRBV6-6,TRBD2,TRBJ2-2,once
CASSATGDRGDTQYF,TGTGCCAGCAGCGCGACAGGGGACCGAGGCGATACGCAGTATTTT,TRBV7-8,TRBD1,TRBJ2-3,few
CASSPGGQGETQYF,TGTGCCAGCTCCCCAGGTGGACAGGGGGAGACCCAGTACTTC,TRBV18,TRBD1,TRBJ2-5,-
CASRWWQGATGELFF,TGTGCCAGCAGATGGTGGCAGGGGGCGACCGGGGAGCTGTTTTTT,TRBV28,TRBD1,TRBJ2-2,-
CATSTSQTGQETQYF,TGTGCCACCAGCACTTCACAAACAGGGCAGGAGACCCAGTACTTC,TRBV15,-,TRBJ2-5,-
CASSYSGGAGGYTF,TGTGCCAGCAGTTACTCAGGGGGCGCCGGTGGCTACACCTTC,TRBV6-5,TRBD1,TRBJ1-2,-
CASSLMEDTEAFF,TGTGCCAGCAGTTTAATGGAGGACACTGAAGCTTTCTTT,TRBV12-3/TRBV12-4,-,TRBJ1-1,-
CASSRSGGGTYNEQFF,TGTGCCAGCAGCCGGTCGGGGGGGGGCACCTACAATGAGCAGTTCTTC,TRBV7-6,TRBD2,TRBJ2-1,few
CASSQDGGSGQETQYF,TGTGCCAGCAGCCAAGATGGGGGCTCCGGACAAGAGACCCAGTACTTC,TRBV4-2,-,TRBJ2-5,once
CASSLTGTGDQPQHF,TGTGCCAGCAGTTTAACTGGGACAGGGGATCAGCCCCAGCATTTT,TRBV28,TRBD1,TRBJ1-5,-